The 16 T cell receptor beta chains below come from one sample, sequenced in a study of blood T cell repertoires in COVID-19. Measured with immunoSEQ multiplex PCR; TCRdb has only the in-frame clones, and not every one. The table shows about 210,000 clones, with 89% occurring only once. The sequencing sample was made of peripheral blood. The receptors here all came from a woman aged 35 to 49 with acute or convalescent COVID-19.

The V and J genes are TRBV5-1 and TRBJ1-3; TRBD1 aligns across 7 bases. Germline CDR1 and CDR2: SGHRS and YFSETQ. With V trimmed by 0 bases and J by 1 base, 7 bases remained unmatched. This CDR3 has 17 amino acids. The CDR3 DNA reads as TGCGCCAGCAGCTTGGCCGGGCCAGGGGGTTCTGGAAACACCATATATTTT. Protein sequence: CASSLAGPGGSGNTIYF.

Turning to this clone: At one end, the junction sequence differs from germline, possibly due to a read error. The chain has TRBV6-1 and TRBJ2-1, with TRBD2 as a possible D gene (6 bases). CDR1 MNHNS and CDR2 SASEGT come from the germline V gene. The CDR3 spans 15 residues. This CDR3 is CASCEGTQSYNEQFF. DNA of the CDR3: TGTGCCAGCTGTGAGGGGACTCAATCCTACAATGAGCAGTTCTTC.

The rearrangement uses TRBV4-1 and TRBJ1-5; TRBD1 matches 7 bases. Germline loops: CDR1 MGHRA, CDR2 YSYEKL. CDR3 length: 15 amino acids. V was pared by 1 base and J by 7 bases, with 7 bases of the junction left unmatched. The DNA of the CDR3 is TGCGCCAGCAGCCAAGTAAGGGGGCGCACCCAGCCCCAGCATTTT. Translated, it gives CASSQVRGRTQPQHF.

The J gene is TRBJ2-6, the V gene TRBV10-1, with 9 nucleotides matching TRBD1. V shed 3 bases, J shed 8 bases, and the junction held 2 bases outside the gene matches. Germline CDR1 WNHNN, CDR2 SYGVQD (reference sequence). The CDR3 covers 14 residues. CDR3 residues: CASSDGTGSNVLTF. CDR3 nucleotides: TGCGCCAGCAGTGATGGGACAGGGTCCAACGTCCTGACTTTC.

This clone was detected a few times. The chain has TRBV3-1 (or the pseudogene TRBV3-2) and TRBJ2-7, with D maybe TRBD2 (7 bases). Germline values: CDR1 LGHDT, CDR2 YNNKEL (reference sequence). The CDR3 is made up of 18 amino acids. V was cut by 0 bases and J by 5 bases, with 23 bases left in between. The CDR3 reads CASSQDRDEVGGPDEQYV. In nucleotides, the CDR3 is TGTGCCAGCAGCCAAGACAGAGATGAAGTGGGGGGGCCGGACGAGCAGTACGTC.

Notes on this clone: Different DNA sequences within this sample yield the same CDR3. CDR3 loop: CASSPQGGTEAFF. The CDR3 DNA follows: TGTGCCAGTAGTCCCCAGGGAGGCACTGAAGCTTTCTTT. The chain has TRBV19 and TRBJ1-1; perhaps TRBD1 as D (5 bases). V dropped 5 bases and J dropped 4 bases, with 11 bases sitting between them. The V gene's germline CDR1 is LNHDA and CDR2 SQIVND (reference sequence). The CDR3 runs to 13 residues. The full variable domain, with the rest looked up from reference TRBV19 and TRBJ1-1, is DGGITQSPKYLFRKEGQNVTLSCEQNLNHDAMYWYRQDPGQGLRLIYYSQIVNDFQKGDIAEGYSVSREKKESFPLTVTSAQKNPTAFYLCASSPQGGTEAFFGQGTRLTVV.

This chain uses TRBV12-3 or TRBV12-4 with TRBJ2-1; 10 positions agree with TRBD1. The length of the CDR3 is 13 residues. Unmatched junction bases numbered 5, after V lost 5 bases and J lost 10 bases. The CDR3 protein is CASSLGQGEEQFF. The CDR3 DNA reads as TGTGCCAGCAGTCTCGGACAGGGGGAAGAGCAGTTCTTC.

This clone was found once. This sequence joins TRBV7-7 and TRBJ2-5; the D gene is possibly TRBD2 (7 bases). The CDR3 is 15 amino acids. Germline lookup yields CDR1 SSHAT and CDR2 FNYEAQ (reference sequence). The V gene lost 3 bases and the J gene lost 5 bases, with 16 bases spanning the gap. As DNA, the CDR3 is TGTGCCAGCAGCTTCGGTAGGGGGGGGATGGAGACCCAGTACTTC. It is translated as CASSFGRGGMETQYF.

The chain couples TRBV7-9 to TRBJ2-6; 9 bases agree with TRBD1. Germline lookup yields CDR1 SEHNR and CDR2 FQNEAQ (reference sequence). Trimming at V came to 6 bases and at J to 0 bases, leaving 6 bases not matched to a gene. The CDR3 length is 17 residues. The CDR3 sequence: CASSPTGGNSGANVLTF. The CDR3 region has the DNA TGTGCCAGCAGTCCCACAGGGGGCAACTCTGGGGCCAACGTCCTGACTTTC.

The rearrangement uses TRBV6-5 and TRBJ2-3; 7 nucleotides agree with TRBD2. With V trimmed by 2 bases and J by 4 bases, 0 bases remained unmatched. The CDR3 extends over 13 amino acids. The germline gives CDR1 MNHEY, CDR2 SVGAGI. The DNA for the CDR3 is TGTGCCAGCAGTTACCGGGGGGCAGATACGCAGTATTTT. It encodes CASSYRGADTQYF.

The rearrangement links TRBV19 to TRBJ1-2; 9 bases are shared with TRBD1. The germline V gene has CDR1 LNHDA and CDR2 SQIVND (reference sequence). J gave up 1 base and V 11 bases, and 11 bases lay outside the gene matches. The CDR3 is 15 amino acids. CDR3 nucleotide sequence: TGTGCCGTAGTTACACCGGGACAGGGTAACTATGGCTACACCTTC. Encoded protein: CAVVTPGQGNYGYTF.

The gene calls are TRBV6-2 or TRBV6-3 and TRBJ1-2, with 7 positions matching TRBD1. Losses at the gene ends were 4 bases for V and 6 bases for J; bases not matched to a gene: 8. Germline V gene sequence: CDR1 MNHEY, CDR2 SVGEGT. There are 14 residues in the CDR3. The chain's CDR3 is CASSSRQGRDGYTF. In DNA, the CDR3 is TGTGCCAGCAGTTCCCGACAGGGCCGGGATGGCTACACCTTC.

The CDR3 coding sequence is TGTGCCAGCACAGGACAGGTGGGGATAGGCAATCAGCCCCAGCATTTT. Translated, it gives CASTGQVGIGNQPQHF. The chain recombines TRBV7-8 with TRBJ1-5; 7 bases align to TRBD1. The CDR3 covers 16 residues. V was pared by 7 bases and J by 2 bases, with 11 bases of the junction left unmatched. The germline V gene encodes CDR1 SGHVS and CDR2 FQNEAQ.

The V and J genes are TRBV7-2 and TRBJ1-5; 7 nucleotides line up with TRBD1. V was pared by 4 bases and J by 6 bases, with 6 bases of the junction left unmatched. There are 14 residues in the CDR3. Germline V gene data show CDR1 as SGHTA and CDR2 as FQGNSA. CDR3 sequence (DNA): TGTGCCAGCAGCTCCAGACAGGGTTCTCAGCCCCAGCATTTT. This encodes CASSSRQGSQPQHF. Full variable domain (remainder filled in from reference TRBV7-2 and TRBJ1-5): GAGVSQSPSNKVTEKGKDVELRCDPISGHTALYWYRQSLGQGLEFLIYFQGNSAPDKSGLPSDRFSAERTGGSVSTLTIQRTQQEDSAVYLCASSSRQGSQPQHFGDGTRLSIL.

This chain links TRBV19 with TRBJ1-2; a possible D gene is TRBD1 (5 bases). Germline V gene sequence: CDR1 LNHDA, CDR2 SQIVND (reference sequence). The CDR3 totals 14 residues. V lost 7 bases and J lost 0, with 12 bases in between. CDR3 coding DNA: TGTGCCAGTACTCGACAGCGTGCTAACTATGGCTACACCTTC. Amino acids: CASTRQRANYGYTF.

V is TRBV9 and J is TRBJ1-6, with TRBD1 as a possible D gene (6 bases). Trimming pared 0 bases from V and 4 bases from J, leaving 17 bases between. CDR3 length equals 18 residues. Germline V gene lookup returns CDR1 SGDLS and CDR2 YYNGEE. The CDR3 protein is CASSVASSAGQYNSPLHF. CDR3 in DNA: TGTGCCAGCAGCGTAGCTAGTTCGGCAGGACAGTATAATTCACCCCTCCACTTT.